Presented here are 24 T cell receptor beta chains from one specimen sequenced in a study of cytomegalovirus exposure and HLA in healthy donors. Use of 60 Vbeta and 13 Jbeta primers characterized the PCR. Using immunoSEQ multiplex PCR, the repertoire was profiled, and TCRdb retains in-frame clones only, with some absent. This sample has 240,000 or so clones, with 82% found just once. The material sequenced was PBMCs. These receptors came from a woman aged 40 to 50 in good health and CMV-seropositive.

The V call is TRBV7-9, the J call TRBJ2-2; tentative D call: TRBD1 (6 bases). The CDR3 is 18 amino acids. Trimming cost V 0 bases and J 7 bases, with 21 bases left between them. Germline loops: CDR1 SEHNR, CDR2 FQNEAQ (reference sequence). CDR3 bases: TGTGCCAGCAGCTTAGCGCTGGGCAGGGGTATTTGGAACGGGGAGCTGTTTTTT. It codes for CASSLALGRGIWNGELFF.

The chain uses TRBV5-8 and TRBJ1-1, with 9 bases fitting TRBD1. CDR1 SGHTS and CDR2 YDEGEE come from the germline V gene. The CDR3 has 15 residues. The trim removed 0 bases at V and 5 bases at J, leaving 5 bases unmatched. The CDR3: CASSLVQGAETEAFF. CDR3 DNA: TGTGCCAGCAGCTTGGTACAGGGGGCGGAGACTGAAGCTTTCTTT.

The CDR3 nucleotides are TGTGCCAGCGGAGACAGGGTACGACAGCCCCAGCATTTT. It yields the protein CASGDRVRQPQHF. V and J are TRBV7-2 and TRBJ1-5, with 7 bases matching TRBD1. The CDR3 covers 13 residues. V gave up 8 bases and J gave up 7 bases; unmatched junction bases: 8. Looked up from germline, CDR1 is SGHTA and CDR2 is FQGNSA.

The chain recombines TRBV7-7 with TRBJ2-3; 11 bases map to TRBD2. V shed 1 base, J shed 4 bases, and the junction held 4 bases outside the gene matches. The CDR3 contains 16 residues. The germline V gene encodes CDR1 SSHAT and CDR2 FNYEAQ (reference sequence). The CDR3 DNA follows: TGTGCCAGCAGCTTAGGTCTAGCGGGGGGTTCAGATACGCAGTATTTT. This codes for CASSLGLAGGSDTQYF.

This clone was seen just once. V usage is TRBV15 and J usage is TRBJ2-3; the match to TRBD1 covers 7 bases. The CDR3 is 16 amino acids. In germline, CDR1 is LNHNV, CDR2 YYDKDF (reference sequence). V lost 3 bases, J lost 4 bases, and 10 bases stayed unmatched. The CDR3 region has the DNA TGTGCCACCAGCAGGGGGGTCGAGGGGGCATCAGATACGCAGTATTTT. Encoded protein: CATSRGVEGASDTQYF.

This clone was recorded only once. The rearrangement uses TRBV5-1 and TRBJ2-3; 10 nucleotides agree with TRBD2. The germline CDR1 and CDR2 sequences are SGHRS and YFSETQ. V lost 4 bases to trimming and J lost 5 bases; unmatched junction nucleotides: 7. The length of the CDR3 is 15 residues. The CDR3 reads CASSLSGRNGDTQYF. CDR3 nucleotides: TGCGCCAGCAGCCTTAGCGGGAGGAATGGAGATACGCAGTATTTT.

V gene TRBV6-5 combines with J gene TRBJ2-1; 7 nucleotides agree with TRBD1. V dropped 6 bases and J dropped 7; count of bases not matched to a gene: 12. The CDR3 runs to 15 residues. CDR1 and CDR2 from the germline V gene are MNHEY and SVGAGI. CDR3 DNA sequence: TGTGCCAGCAGATTCTCTGGGACAGTTGAAAATGAGCAGTTCTTC. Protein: CASRFSGTVENEQFF.

The CDR3 DNA sequence: TGTGCCAGCACGAACTCGATGTACAATGAGCAGTTCTTC. Protein product: CASTNSMYNEQFF. This chain joins TRBV5-6 and TRBJ2-1; unclear D gene. The germline V and J ends were trimmed by 6 bases and 4 bases, with 11 bases remaining between them. The CDR3 is made up of 13 amino acids. CDR1 SGHDT and CDR2 YYEEEE come from the germline V gene.

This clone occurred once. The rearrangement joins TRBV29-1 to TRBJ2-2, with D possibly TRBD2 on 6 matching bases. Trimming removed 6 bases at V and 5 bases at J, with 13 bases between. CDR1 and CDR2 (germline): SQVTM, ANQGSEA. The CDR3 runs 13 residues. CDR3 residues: CSVVTSGTGELFF. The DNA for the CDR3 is TGCAGCGTCGTGACTAGTGGGACCGGGGAGCTGTTTTTT.

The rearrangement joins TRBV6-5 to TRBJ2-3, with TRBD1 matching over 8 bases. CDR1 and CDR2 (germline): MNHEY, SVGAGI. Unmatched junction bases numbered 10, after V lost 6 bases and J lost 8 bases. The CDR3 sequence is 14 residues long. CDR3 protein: CASRGQAPSITQYF. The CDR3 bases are TGTGCCAGCAGGGGACAGGCCCCCTCTATTACGCAGTATTTT.

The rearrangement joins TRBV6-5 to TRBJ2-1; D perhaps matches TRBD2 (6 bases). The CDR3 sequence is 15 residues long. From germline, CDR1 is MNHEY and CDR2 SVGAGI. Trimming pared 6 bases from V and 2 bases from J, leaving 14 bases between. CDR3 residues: CASSINSGPYNEQFF. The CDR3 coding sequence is TGTGCCAGCAGCATAAATAGCGGACCCTACAATGAGCAGTTCTTC.

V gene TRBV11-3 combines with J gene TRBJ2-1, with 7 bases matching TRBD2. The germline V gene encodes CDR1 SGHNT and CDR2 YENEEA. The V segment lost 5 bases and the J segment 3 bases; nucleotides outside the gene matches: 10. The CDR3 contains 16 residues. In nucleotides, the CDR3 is TGTGCCAGCAGCGAGCGGGAAGCGGCAGTCTACAATGAGCAGTTCTTC. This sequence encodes CASSEREAAVYNEQFF.

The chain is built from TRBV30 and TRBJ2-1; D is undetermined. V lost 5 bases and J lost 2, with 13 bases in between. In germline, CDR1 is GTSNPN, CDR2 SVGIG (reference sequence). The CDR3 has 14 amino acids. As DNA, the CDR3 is TGTGCCTGGGCCGCGTCGTTGCCCTACAATGAGCAGTTCTTC. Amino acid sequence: CAWAASLPYNEQFF. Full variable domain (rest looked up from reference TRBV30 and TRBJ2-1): SQTIHQWPATLVQPVGSPLSLECTVEGTSNPNLYWYRQAAGRGLQLLFYSVGIGQISSEVPQNLSASRPQDRQFILSSKKLLLSDSGFYLCAWAASLPYNEQFFGPGTRLTVL.

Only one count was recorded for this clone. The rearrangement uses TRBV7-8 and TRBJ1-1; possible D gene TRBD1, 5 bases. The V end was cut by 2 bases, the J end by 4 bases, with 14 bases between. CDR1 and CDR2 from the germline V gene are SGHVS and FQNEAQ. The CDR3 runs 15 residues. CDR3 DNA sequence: TGTGCCAGCAGCTTACTGGGGCCTAGTGCCACTGAAGCTTTCTTT. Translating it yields CASSLLGPSATEAFF.

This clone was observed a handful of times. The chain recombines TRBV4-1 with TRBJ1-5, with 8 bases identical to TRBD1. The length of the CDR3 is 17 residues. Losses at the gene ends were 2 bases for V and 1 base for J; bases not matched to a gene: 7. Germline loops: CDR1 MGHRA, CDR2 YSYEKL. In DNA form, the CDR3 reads TGCGCCAGCAGCCAATCGTCAGGGGGCCGGAGCAATCAGCCCCAGCATTTT. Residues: CASSQSSGGRSNQPQHF.

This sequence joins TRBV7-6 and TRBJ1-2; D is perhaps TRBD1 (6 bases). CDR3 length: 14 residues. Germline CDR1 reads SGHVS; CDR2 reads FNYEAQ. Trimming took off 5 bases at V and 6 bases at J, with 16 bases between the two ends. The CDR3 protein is CASSHNRAFDGYTF. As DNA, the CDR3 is TGTGCCAGCAGCCACAACAGGGCTTTCGATGGCTACACCTTC.

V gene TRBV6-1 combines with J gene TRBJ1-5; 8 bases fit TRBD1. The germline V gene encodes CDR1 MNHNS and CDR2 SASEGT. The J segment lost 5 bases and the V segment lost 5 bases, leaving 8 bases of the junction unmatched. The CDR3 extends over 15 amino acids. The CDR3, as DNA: TGTGCCAGCAGTCACACCGGGACAGGAGATCAGCCCCAGCATTTT. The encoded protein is CASSHTGTGDQPQHF.

The CDR3 DNA sequence: TGTGCCAGCAGCTTAATGGTCCGGGACACCGGGGAGCTGTTTTTT. Protein product: CASSLMVRDTGELFF. The chain combines TRBV7-2 with TRBJ2-2; D is undetermined. This CDR3 is built from 15 residues. Germline V CDR1 and CDR2: SGHTA, FQGNSA. V lost 2 bases and J 3 bases, leaving 10 bases between the germline ends.

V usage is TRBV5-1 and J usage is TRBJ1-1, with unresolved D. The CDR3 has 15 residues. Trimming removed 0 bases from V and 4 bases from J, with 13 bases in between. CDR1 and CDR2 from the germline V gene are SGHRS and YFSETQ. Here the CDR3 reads CASSLVPGKGTEAFF. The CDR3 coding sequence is TGCGCCAGCAGCTTGGTTCCGGGAAAGGGCACTGAAGCTTTCTTT.

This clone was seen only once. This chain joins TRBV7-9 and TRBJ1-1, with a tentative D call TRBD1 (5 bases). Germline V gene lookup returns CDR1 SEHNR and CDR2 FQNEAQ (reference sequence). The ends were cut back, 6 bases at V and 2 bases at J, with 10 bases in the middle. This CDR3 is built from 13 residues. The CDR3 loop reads CASSRDFNTEAFF. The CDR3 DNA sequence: TGTGCCAGCAGTCGGGACTTCAACACTGAAGCTTTCTTT.

CDR3 nucleotides: TGTGCCAGCAGCGGAGGTGTAGGCACTGAAGCTTTCTTT. It codes for CASSGGVGTEAFF. The chain employs TRBV6-5 and TRBJ1-1; D is ambiguous. The CDR3 sequence is 13 residues long. The V end was cut by 6 bases, the J end by 4 bases, with 12 bases between. Germline loops: CDR1 MNHEY, CDR2 SVGAGI.

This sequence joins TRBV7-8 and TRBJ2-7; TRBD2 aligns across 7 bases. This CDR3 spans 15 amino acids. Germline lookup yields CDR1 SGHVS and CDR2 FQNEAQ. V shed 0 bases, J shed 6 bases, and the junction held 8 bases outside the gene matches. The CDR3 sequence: CASSLAGSWGGEQYF. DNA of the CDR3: TGTGCCAGCAGCTTAGCGGGGTCTTGGGGGGGCGAGCAGTACTTC.

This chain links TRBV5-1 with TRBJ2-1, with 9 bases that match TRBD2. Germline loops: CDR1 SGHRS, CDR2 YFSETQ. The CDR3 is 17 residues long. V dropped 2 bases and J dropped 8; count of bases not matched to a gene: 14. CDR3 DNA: TGCGCCAGCAGCTTTAGTTCCTCCCTAGCGGGACCCGATGAGCAGTTCTTC. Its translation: CASSFSSSLAGPDEQFF.

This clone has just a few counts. The CDR3 here is CAIIGDNYEQYF. In DNA, the CDR3 is TGTGCCATCATTGGGGACAACTACGAGCAGTACTTC. The chain links TRBV10-3 to TRBJ2-7; the D gene is possibly TRBD1 (6 bases). The ends were cut back, 7 bases at V and 3 bases at J, with 10 bases in the middle. The CDR3 length is 12 residues. Germline CDR1 reads ENHRY; CDR2 reads SYGVKD.